These 27 T cell receptor beta chains were all obtained from the same sample, sequenced in a study of cytomegalovirus exposure and HLA in healthy donors. PCR used 60 Vbeta primers and 13 Jbeta primers. Sequenced by immunoSEQ multiplex PCR; TCRdb stores in-frame clones only, minus some. The sample shows 100,000 to 140,000 clones, 74% of them seen only once. Sequencing input: PBMCs. The receptors come from a woman in her forties in good health and CMV-seropositive.

This clone was picked up a small number of times. The V gene is TRBV5-4, the J gene TRBJ1-5, with no clear D. Per the germline V gene, CDR1 is SGHNT and CDR2 is YYREEE (reference sequence). This CDR3 has 14 amino acids. With 2 bases removed from V and 3 bases from J, the gap between germline ends came to 9 bases. The CDR3 here is CASSLNQANQPQHF. Here the CDR3 DNA reads TGTGCCAGCAGCTTAAACCAGGCCAATCAGCCCCAGCATTTT.

This chain links TRBV5-1 with TRBJ2-3; D is ambiguous. The CDR3 spans 13 residues. Trimming removed 0 bases at V and 2 bases at J, with 4 bases between. Germline V gene data show CDR1 as SGHRS and CDR2 as YFSETQ. CDR3 nucleotide sequence: TGCGCCAGCAGCTTGGCCTCCACAGATACGCAGTATTTT. It codes for CASSLASTDTQYF.

Only a few counts were recorded for this clone. The chain combines TRBV6-1 with TRBJ2-5; maybe TRBD1 (5 bases). CDR1 is MNHNS, CDR2 SASEGT, per germline. The CDR3 has 16 amino acids. The V gene lost 3 bases and the J gene lost 1 base, with 15 bases spanning the gap. In DNA, the CDR3 is TGTGCCAGCAGTGACTTAGACAGAGCATTCCAAGAGACCCAGTACTTC. This sequence encodes CASSDLDRAFQETQYF.

This chain connects TRBV28 to TRBJ1-1; no firm D call. Germline CDR1 reads MDHEN; CDR2 reads SYDVKM. The V end was cut by 2 bases, the J end by 5 bases, with 6 bases between. The CDR3 length is 12 residues. The CDR3 protein is CASSLRRTEAFF. The CDR3 DNA reads TGTGCCAGCAGTTTACGGAGGACTGAAGCTTTCTTT.

This chain connects TRBV19 to TRBJ2-7; 7 bases are a match to TRBD1. This CDR3 region has 14 residues. The ends lost 8 bases at V and 1 base at J; junction bases unmatched: 8. Germline V gene lookup returns CDR1 LNHDA and CDR2 SQIVND (reference sequence). The CDR3 loop reads CASGYPGQSYEQYF. The CDR3 DNA sequence: TGTGCCAGTGGATATCCGGGACAGTCCTACGAGCAGTACTTC.

The V gene is TRBV6-1, the J gene TRBJ2-5, with 14 bases fitting TRBD2. The V and J ends lost 6 bases and 4 bases, in that order; junction bases with no gene match: 4. The CDR3 covers 15 residues. From germline, CDR1 is MNHNS and CDR2 SASEGT. CDR3 in amino acids: CASSQGTSGGETQYF. In nucleotides, the CDR3 is TGTGCCAGCAGCCAGGGGACTAGCGGGGGAGAGACCCAGTACTTC.

This chain uses TRBV19 with TRBJ1-1, with 7 positions matching TRBD1. The CDR3 is 15 residues long. J was trimmed by 9 bases and V by 3 bases; bases with no gene match: 13. The V gene's germline CDR1 is LNHDA and CDR2 SQIVND (reference sequence). The CDR3 DNA follows: TGTGCCAGTAGTATTAAGGGACAGAGACCCCTTAAAGCTTTCTTT. This codes for CASSIKGQRPLKAFF.

This chain joins TRBV19 and TRBJ1-5, with D uncertain. The CDR3 runs 15 residues. V was cut by 5 bases and J by 5 bases, with 16 bases left in between. The V gene's germline CDR1 is LNHDA and CDR2 SQIVND (reference sequence). CDR3 DNA sequence: TGTGCCAGTAGTGGTCACAGTCCGGTACATCAGCCCCAGCATTTT. Translation: CASSGHSPVHQPQHF.

This clone was counted between two and nine times. V usage is TRBV5-4 and J usage is TRBJ2-3; 10 bases match TRBD2. Germline V lookup: CDR1 SGHNT, CDR2 YYREEE (reference sequence). J was trimmed by 2 bases and V by 0 bases; bases with no gene match: 6. This CDR3 region has 17 residues. For the CDR3, the DNA is TGTGCCAGCAGCTTGGGGGTAGCGGGGGGAATCACAGATACGCAGTATTTT. It encodes CASSLGVAGGITDTQYF.

As concerns this clone: The conserved phenylalanine or tryptophan is not found at the CDR3 terminus, so this likely reflects a read error. The rearrangement links TRBV5-6 to TRBJ1-1; D gene unclear. Between the trimmed V and J ends, which lost 2 bases and 2 bases, there was a span of 10 bases. CDR3 length: 14 amino acids. In germline, CDR1 is SGHDT, CDR2 YYEEEE. In DNA form, the CDR3 reads TGTGCCAGCAGCTTCCAGGTCAGTAACACTGAAGCTTTCGTT. It specifies CASSFQVSNTEAFV.

The chain links TRBV19 to TRBJ2-3, with 10 positions matching TRBD2. There are 18 residues in the CDR3. The V and J ends lost 9 bases and 2 bases, in that order; junction bases with no gene match: 17. CDR1 and CDR2 from the germline V gene are LNHDA and SQIVND (reference sequence). CDR3: CASPQIGLAGVPTDTQYF. In nucleotides, the CDR3 is TGTGCCAGCCCCCAGATCGGCCTAGCGGGGGTACCCACAGATACGCAGTATTTT.

V usage is TRBV19 and J usage is TRBJ1-1, with 11 bases identical to TRBD1. Looked up from germline, CDR1 is LNHDA and CDR2 is SQIVND (reference sequence). With 6 bases clipped from V and 0 bases from J, the junction kept 3 bases outside the gene matches. The CDR3 covers 15 residues. The CDR3 DNA is TGTGCCAGTAGGGGACAGGGGGGGATGAACACTGAAGCTTTCTTT. Amino acids: CASRGQGGMNTEAFF.

The CDR3 loop reads CASSLDSYYGYTF. The CDR3 coding sequence is TGTGCCAGCAGCTTAGACAGCTACTATGGCTACACCTTC. The V call is TRBV7-9, the J call TRBJ1-2; D gene unclear. Germline loops: CDR1 SEHNR, CDR2 FQNEAQ (reference sequence). CDR3 length: 13 amino acids. V shed 1 base and J shed 3 bases, with 6 bases lying between them.

J is TRBJ2-7 and V is TRBV15, with 7 nucleotides matching TRBD1. In germline, CDR1 is LNHNV, CDR2 YYDKDF (reference sequence). This CDR3 region has 15 residues. The V and J ends lost 1 base and 2 bases, in that order; junction bases with no gene match: 5. CDR3 nucleotides: TGTGCCACCAGCAGAGGTAGGGGGCTCGCCTACGAGCAGTACTTC. Translating gives CATSRGRGLAYEQYF.

The CDR3 sequence: CAWSVNGNEKLFF. CDR3 sequence (DNA): TGTGCCTGGAGTGTTAACGGTAATGAAAAACTGTTTTTT. J is TRBJ1-4 and V is TRBV30; D remains unclear. The CDR3 is made up of 13 amino acids. Trimming removed 0 bases from V and 4 bases from J, with 6 bases in between. The V gene's germline CDR1 is GTSNPN and CDR2 SVGIG (reference sequence).

This clone has only a few counts. The V call is TRBV6-6, the J call TRBJ1-5, with 8 bases fitting TRBD1. After removal of 5 bases from V and 7 bases from J, the junction contained 4 bases not matched to a gene. Germline V gives CDR1 MNHNY, CDR2 SVGAGI (reference sequence). This CDR3 comprises 13 residues. For the CDR3, the DNA is TGTGCCAGCAGTACAGGGGGAGGGCAGCCCCAGCATTTT. Protein product: CASSTGGGQPQHF.

The J gene is TRBJ2-3, the V gene TRBV29-1; TRBD2 is a possible D gene (5 bases). The germline V gene encodes CDR1 SQVTM and CDR2 ANQGSEA. The germline V and J ends were trimmed by 4 bases and 2 bases, with 10 bases remaining between them. The CDR3 totals 13 residues. CDR3 residues: CSVGRGATDTQYF. CDR3 coding DNA: TGCAGCGTTGGCCGGGGAGCCACAGATACGCAGTATTTT.

This clone was counted only a few times. Additional DNA sequences in this sample encode the identical CDR3. This sequence joins TRBV30 and TRBJ2-2; 7 bases fit TRBD2. CDR1 and CDR2 (germline): GTSNPN, SVGIG (reference sequence). The V segment lost 0 bases and the J segment 5 bases; nucleotides outside the gene matches: 0. The CDR3 loop spans 13 amino acids. The CDR3 loop reads CAWSVGGTGELFF. As DNA, the CDR3 is TGTGCCTGGAGTGTGGGAGGGACCGGGGAGCTGTTTTTT.

The chain links TRBV5-1 to TRBJ2-5, with TRBD2 matching over 7 bases. The CDR3 sequence is 16 residues long. The germline V gene has CDR1 SGHRS and CDR2 YFSETQ. The trim removed 1 base at V and 0 bases at J, leaving 6 bases unmatched. For the CDR3, the DNA is TGCGCCAGCAGCTTGTCTAGCGGAGTGTACCAAGAGACCCAGTACTTC. It translates to CASSLSSGVYQETQYF.

The genes are TRBV27 and TRBJ1-5, with D uncertain. CDR1 and CDR2 from the germline V gene are MNHEY and SMNVEV (reference sequence). CDR3 length: 13 residues. DNA for the CDR3: TGTGCTTCGGGTTCCAAGACCCATCAGCCCCAGCATTTT. As protein: CASGSKTHQPQHF.

This chain connects TRBV2 to TRBJ2-1; D remains ambiguous. Germline V gene data show CDR1 as SNHLY and CDR2 as FYNNEI. The CDR3 runs 15 residues. Trimming shortened V by 2 bases and J by 4 bases, and 12 bases separated the two germline ends. The CDR3, as DNA: TGTGCCAGCAGTGAACGGGTCTCCAGTTACAATGAGCAGTTCTTC. Translating gives CASSERVSSYNEQFF.

The chain employs TRBV6-5 and TRBJ1-2; D is unresolved. Trimming took off 2 bases at V and 5 bases at J, with 9 bases between the two ends. The length of the CDR3 is 13 residues. The germline gives CDR1 MNHEY, CDR2 SVGAGI. In DNA, the CDR3 is TGTGCCAGCAGTTACGGTCAAGCGTATGGCTACACCTTC. Translating it yields CASSYGQAYGYTF.

This clone was detected once. This chain joins TRBV6-5 and TRBJ2-1; tentatively, D is TRBD2 (5 bases). This CDR3 contains 15 residues. V was trimmed by 2 bases and J by 0 bases, leaving 8 bases between them. CDR1 MNHEY and CDR2 SVGAGI come from the germline V gene. Here the CDR3 DNA reads TGTGCCAGCAGTTACCGGGATACCTCCTACAATGAGCAGTTCTTC. Amino acids: CASSYRDTSYNEQFF.

This clone appeared a few times. The chain uses TRBV5-6 and TRBJ1-1, with a weak D call TRBD1 (5 bases). The CDR3 has 17 residues. V shed 4 bases and J shed 2 bases, with 21 bases lying between them. Germline lookup yields CDR1 SGHDT and CDR2 YYEEEE. The CDR3 is CASSVTSWWGRNTEAFF. CDR3 nucleotide sequence: TGTGCCAGCAGCGTAACGAGTTGGTGGGGCCGAAACACTGAAGCTTTCTTT.

This sequence joins TRBV6-5 and TRBJ1-1; TRBD1 aligns across 7 bases. The CDR3 has 14 residues. Germline lookup yields CDR1 MNHEY and CDR2 SVGAGI. J lost 0 bases, V lost 2 bases, and 0 bases had no gene match. The CDR3 bases are TGTGCCAGCAGTTACACAGGGGTGAACACTGAAGCTTTCTTT. It translates to CASSYTGVNTEAFF.

Comments on this clone: The sample contains more than one DNA sequence encoding this CDR3. The chain uses TRBV29-1 and TRBJ1-1; 9 positions match TRBD1. Germline V gene lookup returns CDR1 SQVTM and CDR2 ANQGSEA. J was trimmed by 8 bases and V by 4 bases; bases with no gene match: 2. The CDR3 covers 11 residues. The CDR3 DNA is TGCAGCGTTGCCGGGACAGGGGAAGCTTTCTTT. It codes for CSVAGTGEAFF. Variable domain in full (rest from reference TRBV29-1 and TRBJ1-1): SAVISQKPSRDICQRGTSLTIQCQVDSQVTMMFWYRQQPGQSLTLIATANQGSEATYESGFVIDKFPISRPNLTFSTLTVSNMSPEDSSIYLCSVAGTGEAFFGQGTRLTVV.

The chain combines TRBV5-6 with TRBJ2-5; no reliable D call. The J call may not be correct, given that the DNA end is closer to TRBJ2-7. This CDR3 is 11 amino acids long. Germline V gene lookup returns CDR1 SGHDT and CDR2 YYEEEE. The CDR3 DNA reads TGTGCCAGCAGCAGCTACTACGAGCAGTACTTC. Its protein is CASSSYYEQYF.